This T cell receptor beta chain stems from a study of blood T cell repertoires in COVID-19. Across the whole study: Spain, Italy and the United States supplied samples that represented acute and convalescent COVID-19.

This CDR3 has 15 amino acids. Germline CDR1 is SGHVS and CDR2 is FQNEAQ. V shed 2 bases and J shed 0 bases, with 9 bases lying between them. Recruitment covered some 25 US areas and drew participants whose ages spanned 18 to 89 years. Participants' own reports of clinical history determined their cohort assignment. In the authors' methods: Amplification of reference gene primers was used by the study to estimate nucleated cell counts. The method was immunoSEQ multiplex PCR; TCRdb's version includes in-frame clones alone and lacks a portion of them. That table supplies the V and J calls and clone size; D and trimming were determined from the DNA. The data contain some 270,000 clones, 85% to 90% of them singletons.

Sequenced input: PBMCs or T cells enriched from blood (not recorded which). The source is a woman aged 25 to 39 with acute COVID-19. V and J are TRBV7-8 and TRBJ2-3, with D possibly being TRBD2 (6 bases). CDR3 in amino acids: CASSLWGRSTDTQYF. CDR3 bases: TGTGCCAGCAGCTTATGGGGGAGGAGCACAGATACGCAGTATTTT. The full variable domain, rest sourced from reference TRBV7-8 and TRBJ2-3, is GAGVSQSPRYKVAKRGQDVALRCDPISGHVSLFWYQQALGQGPEFLTYFQNEAQLDKSGLPSDRFFAERPEGSVSTLKIQRTQQEDSAVYLCASSLWGRSTDTQYFGPGTRLTVL.